These 27 T cell receptor beta chains were sequenced from one sample in a study of blood T cell repertoires in COVID-19. Clones were sequenced by immunoSEQ multiplex PCR, and TCRdb holds only the in-frame ones, with some missing. The sample consists of roughly 180,000 clones, roughly 94% of them appearing once. The sequenced sample consisted of peripheral blood. The receptor set was obtained from a man in his thirties or forties with COVID-19, enrolled during active disease.

This chain connects TRBV19 to TRBJ2-7; a possible D gene is TRBD2 (5 bases). There are 11 residues in the CDR3. V dropped 5 bases and J dropped 4 bases, with 6 bases sitting between them. The V gene's germline CDR1 is LNHDA and CDR2 SQIVND (reference sequence). The CDR3 bases are TGTGCCAGTAGTTCGGGATACGAGCAGTACTTC. Translation gives CASSSGYEQYF. Full variable domain (remainder filled in from reference TRBV19 and TRBJ2-7): DGGITQSPKYLFRKEGQNVTLSCEQNLNHDAMYWYRQDPGQGLRLIYYSQIVNDFQKGDIAEGYSVSREKKESFPLTVTSAQKNPTAFYLCASSSGYEQYFGPGTRLTVT.

This chain connects TRBV15 to TRBJ1-2; TRBD1 matches 9 bases. This CDR3 contains 15 residues. The V and J ends lost 0 bases and 6 bases, in that order; junction bases with no gene match: 5. In germline, CDR1 is LNHNV, CDR2 YYDKDF (reference sequence). CDR3 sequence (DNA): TGTGCCACCAGCAGAGATAAACACAGGGGGCATGGCTACACCTTC. This encodes CATSRDKHRGHGYTF.

The J gene is TRBJ1-2, the V gene TRBV13, with D maybe TRBD1 (5 bases). Germline CDR1 is PRHDT and CDR2 is FYEKMQ (reference sequence). Deletions cut 1 base from V and 4 bases from J, with 10 bases between. This CDR3 comprises 14 residues. This chain's CDR3 is CASSLDRNPYGYTF. As DNA, the CDR3 is TGTGCCAGCAGCTTAGACAGGAACCCCTATGGCTACACCTTC.

The CDR3 DNA sequence: TGTGCCAGCAGTTCCCGACAGGGTGAGAGCTACACCTTC. Its translation is CASSSRQGESYTF. V and J are TRBV6-4 and TRBJ1-2, with TRBD1 matching 7 bases. V lost 5 bases to trimming and J lost 9 bases; unmatched junction nucleotides: 9. Germline lookup yields CDR1 MRHNA and CDR2 SNTAGT. The CDR3 is 13 residues long.

J is TRBJ1-5 and V is TRBV21-1. TRBV21-1 is reported as a pseudogene. The CDR3 consists of 16 residues. CDR3 sequence: CASSKGGLPADQPQHF. CDR3 DNA: TGTGCCAGCAGCAAAGGAGGCCTGCCGGCGGATCAGCCCCAGCATTTT.

This chain links TRBV20-1 with TRBJ1-2; maybe TRBD1 (6 bases). There are 11 residues in the CDR3. Germline CDR1 is DFQATT and CDR2 is SNEGSKA (reference sequence). The CDR3 sequence is CSARGGAGYTF. The CDR3 DNA reads TGCAGCGCAAGGGGGGGAGCGGGCTACACCTTC.

This clone was seen a single time. This rearrangement joins TRBV6-5 to TRBJ2-1; 7 bases align to TRBD1. The CDR3 is 15 residues long. Trimming took 5 bases from V and 0 from J; bases not matched to a gene: 4. Looked up from germline, CDR1 is MNHEY and CDR2 is SVGAGI. The CDR3 bases are TGTGCCAGCAGTCGACAGGGAAGCTCCTACAATGAGCAGTTCTTC. Protein: CASSRQGSSYNEQFF.

The chain couples TRBV29-1 to TRBJ1-2; D is uncertain. The CDR3 has 12 amino acids. V was trimmed by 4 bases and J by 0 bases, leaving 6 bases between them. Germline V gene data show CDR1 as SQVTM and CDR2 as ANQGSEA. The CDR3 coding sequence is TGCAGCGTTGGAGCTACTAACTATGGCTACACCTTC. This gives the protein CSVGATNYGYTF.

In its sample, this clone was seen once. The chain employs TRBV7-3 and TRBJ2-1; D might be TRBD2 (6 bases). Deletions cut 5 bases from V and 2 bases from J, with 13 bases between. Germline CDR1 SGHTA, CDR2 FQGTGA. The CDR3 totals 15 residues. The DNA of the CDR3 is TGTGCCAGCAGCACGCAGCCGGGAGCCTACAATGAGCAGTTCTTC. This gives the protein CASSTQPGAYNEQFF. The whole variable domain, remainder taken from reference TRBV7-3 and TRBJ2-1, is GAGVSQTPSNKVTEKGKYVELRCDPISGHTALYWYRQSLGQGPEFLIYFQGTGAADDSGLPNDRFFAVRPEGSVSTLKIQRTERGDSAVYLCASSTQPGAYNEQFFGPGTRLTVL.

This chain links TRBV6-5 with TRBJ1-1, with D perhaps matching TRBD1 (5 bases). The length of the CDR3 is 15 residues. The V gene's germline CDR1 is MNHEY and CDR2 SVGAGI. Between the trimmed V and J ends, which lost 0 bases and 7 bases, there was a span of 15 bases. The CDR3: CASSYSISAGGEAFF. Written as DNA, the CDR3 is TGTGCCAGCAGTTACTCGATTTCCGCCGGGGGTGAAGCTTTCTTT.

The chain joins TRBV27 to TRBJ2-2; D is uncertain. The CDR3 sequence is 12 residues long. The germline V gene has CDR1 MNHEY and CDR2 SMNVEV (reference sequence). V lost 3 bases and J 6 bases, leaving 5 bases between the germline ends. CDR3 residues: CASSFSAGELFF. As DNA, the CDR3 is TGTGCCAGCAGTTTTAGTGCCGGGGAGCTGTTTTTT.

The gene calls are TRBV10-1 and TRBJ2-2; D may be TRBD2 (5 bases). Germline V lookup: CDR1 WNHNN, CDR2 SYGVQD (reference sequence). The V end lost 0 bases, the J end lost 7 bases, and 12 bases lay between the germline ends. The CDR3 extends over 15 amino acids. This chain's CDR3 is CASSESGREGGELFF. CDR3 DNA: TGCGCCAGCAGTGAGTCTGGCCGTGAGGGCGGGGAGCTGTTTTTT.

The chain recombines TRBV6-5 with TRBJ1-5; a weak D match, TRBD1 (6 bases). This CDR3 is 14 amino acids long. The V gene's germline CDR1 is MNHEY and CDR2 SVGAGI. The V end was cut by 2 bases, the J end by 4 bases, with 9 bases between. The CDR3: CASSYRGHNQPQHF. The CDR3 DNA reads TGTGCCAGCAGTTACAGGGGACATAATCAGCCCCAGCATTTT.

The V call is TRBV19, the J call TRBJ1-6; D is unresolved. The V and J ends lost 6 bases and 8 bases respectively, with 11 bases between them. This CDR3 is 13 amino acids long. From germline, CDR1 is LNHDA and CDR2 SQIVND (reference sequence). The CDR3 region has the DNA TGTGCCAGTAGACTGCAGGTAGATTCACCCCTCCACTTT. Translation: CASRLQVDSPLHF.

The rearrangement uses TRBV11-2 and TRBJ1-6; D gene unclear. Trimming cost V 1 base and J 0 bases, with 16 bases left between them. This CDR3 is 19 amino acids long. The germline V gene has CDR1 SGHAT and CDR2 FQNNGV. Here the CDR3 reads CASSLVSLKISSYNSPLHF. In DNA form, the CDR3 reads TGTGCCAGCAGCTTAGTTAGTCTGAAAATAAGCTCCTATAATTCACCCCTCCACTTT. The full variable domain, its missing parts supplied by reference TRBV11-2 and TRBJ1-6, is EAGVAQSPRYKIIEKRQSVAFWCNPISGHATLYWYQQILGQGPKLLIQFQNNGVVDDSQLPKDRFSAERLKGVDSTLKIQPAKLEDSAVYLCASSLVSLKISSYNSPLHFGNGTRLTVT.

V and J are TRBV19 and TRBJ2-3; TRBD1 matches at 7 bases. V trimming: 1 base; J trimming: 2 bases; junction bases outside the gene matches: 3. The CDR3 runs to 15 residues. The V gene's germline CDR1 is LNHDA and CDR2 SQIVND (reference sequence). Here the CDR3 reads CASSIAGQLTDTQYF. CDR3 DNA: TGTGCCAGTAGTATAGCGGGACAGCTCACAGATACGCAGTATTTT.

Only one count was recorded for this clone. V usage is TRBV4-1 and J usage is TRBJ1-1; D call uncertain. Germline-derived CDR1 and CDR2 are MGHRA and YSYEKL. This CDR3 is 19 amino acids long. V dropped 4 bases and J dropped 0 bases, with 24 bases sitting between them. CDR3 nucleotide sequence: TGCGCCAGCAGCCCCAGCCTATCCGGGTCCAAGAGTCTGAACACTGAAGCTTTCTTT. Its protein product is CASSPSLSGSKSLNTEAFF.

The chain links TRBV7-7 to TRBJ2-1, with 10 bases matching TRBD2. Germline V lookup: CDR1 SSHAT, CDR2 FNYEAQ (reference sequence). V was pared by 0 bases and J by 4 bases, with 3 bases of the junction left unmatched. This CDR3 has 16 residues. CDR3 protein: CASSLAPAGGYNEQFF. CDR3 in DNA: TGTGCCAGCAGCTTAGCCCCAGCGGGGGGGTACAATGAGCAGTTCTTC.

The chain uses TRBV6-5 and TRBJ2-7; D is possibly TRBD1 (5 bases). Per the germline V gene, CDR1 is MNHEY and CDR2 is SVGAGI. The CDR3 extends over 12 amino acids. Trimming left V 6 bases short and J 1 base short, with 7 bases between. The CDR3 bases are TGTGCCAGCAGACAGGATTCCTACGAGCAGTACTTC. It specifies CASRQDSYEQYF.

This clone was observed a single time. Additional DNA sequences in this sample encode the identical CDR3. The rearrangement joins TRBV3-1 (or the pseudogene TRBV3-2) to TRBJ1-6; D is perhaps TRBD1 (5 bases). The CDR3 contains 14 residues. Trimming pared 1 base from V and 8 bases from J, leaving 9 bases between. Germline V gives CDR1 LGHDT, CDR2 YNNKEL (reference sequence). The CDR3 is CASSQGRGHSPLHF. In nucleotides, the CDR3 is TGTGCCAGCAGCCAAGGGCGGGGCCATTCACCCCTCCACTTT.

V usage is TRBV2 and J usage is TRBJ2-5; D may be TRBD1 (5 bases). This CDR3 is 13 amino acids long. Trimming left V 3 bases short and J 1 base short, with 6 bases between. Germline assignment: CDR1 SNHLY and CDR2 FYNNEI. The CDR3: CASSDQGQETQYF. The CDR3 DNA follows: TGTGCCAGCAGTGACCAGGGCCAAGAGACCCAGTACTTC.

About this clone: An end of the junction does not agree with germline; a read error may underlie this. Other DNA sequences within the sample encode an identical CDR3. The rearrangement joins TRBV30 to TRBJ2-2, with TRBD1 identical over 9 bases. There are 17 residues in the CDR3. Germline-derived CDR1 and CDR2 are GTSNPN and SVGIG (reference sequence). Here the CDR3 reads CAWSAGRQGVYTGELFF. The CDR3 region has the DNA TGCGCCTGGAGTGCGGGGAGACAGGGGGTATACACCGGGGAGCTGTTTTTT.

The V gene is TRBV30, the J gene TRBJ1-2, with D possibly being TRBD1 (6 bases). Germline CDR1 GTSNPN, CDR2 SVGIG (reference sequence). The V and J ends lost 4 bases and 0 bases respectively, with 12 bases between them. This CDR3 is built from 14 residues. The chain's CDR3 is CAWNYQGPNYGYTF. DNA of the CDR3: TGTGCCTGGAATTACCAGGGGCCTAACTATGGCTACACCTTC.

The rearrangement joins TRBV15 to TRBJ1-5; perhaps TRBD1 as D (6 bases). The V end lost 8 bases, the J end lost 4 bases, and 12 bases lay between the germline ends. Germline V gene sequence: CDR1 LNHNV, CDR2 YYDKDF (reference sequence). The length of the CDR3 is 13 residues. CDR3 sequence: CATRGARNQPQHF. Written as DNA, the CDR3 is TGTGCCACCCGGGGGGCGCGAAATCAGCCCCAGCATTTT.

This chain connects TRBV6-5 to TRBJ2-1, with 9 bases lining up with TRBD2. With 0 bases clipped from V and 9 bases from J, the junction kept 9 bases outside the gene matches. The germline CDR1 and CDR2 sequences are MNHEY and SVGAGI. This CDR3 contains 16 residues. CDR3 sequence reads: CASSYSGGGAVVEQFF. The CDR3 DNA reads as TGTGCCAGCAGTTACTCTGGCGGGGGGGCCGTCGTTGAGCAGTTCTTC.

The chain is built from TRBV10-3 and TRBJ1-3; the match to TRBD1 covers 7 bases. The germline V gene encodes CDR1 ENHRY and CDR2 SYGVKD. J was trimmed by 3 bases and V by 6 bases; bases with no gene match: 11. The CDR3 has 16 amino acids. This CDR3 is CAISDLTGSFGNTIYF. The CDR3 nucleotides read TGTGCCATCAGCGACCTGACAGGGAGTTTTGGAAACACCATATATTTT.

This chain uses TRBV18 with TRBJ1-5; D may be TRBD1 (6 bases). The CDR3 contains 17 residues. Germline V lookup: CDR1 KGHSH, CDR2 LQKENI. The ends were cut back, 2 bases at V and 2 bases at J, with 16 bases in the middle. CDR3 region: CASSPAGQRPGNQPQHF. CDR3 DNA: TGTGCCAGCTCACCAGCAGGACAGAGACCCGGCAATCAGCCCCAGCATTTT. The complete variable domain, with remaining parts taken from reference TRBV18 and TRBJ1-5, reads NAGVMQNPRHLVRRRGQEARLRCSPMKGHSHVYWYRQLPEEGLKFMVYLQKENIIDESGMPKERFSAEFPKEGPSILRIQQVVRGDSAAYFCASSPAGQRPGNQPQHFGDGTRLSIL.